The rows below give T cell receptor beta chains drawn from one sample of a study of blood T cell repertoires in COVID-19. The protocol was immunoSEQ multiplex PCR, while the TCRdb copy is restricted to in-frame clones and leaves out a portion. This table has 200,000 to 250,000 clones, 75% to 90% appearing once. The sample consisted of peripheral blood. All receptors derive from a man in his 60s who had recovered from COVID-19. Each CDR3 is given with its conserved first and last residue. D genes are given only for firm matches. Only some rows state a clone size, as once, few, many or a class for expanded clones.

D,size,J,V,DNA,CDR3
NA,once,TRBJ1-1,TRBV7-9,TGTGCCAGCAGCTTAGCGCAGGGGCGGACTGAAGCTTTCTTT,CASSLAQGRTEAFF
NA,NA,TRBJ2-7,TRBV18,TGTGCCAGCTCACCATCACAGGGCGTCTCCTACGAGCAGTACTTC,CASSPSQGVSYEQYF
TRBD2,NA,TRBJ2-7,TRBV7-2,TGTGCCAGCAGCTTAGCGGGAGGGCCAGTCGAGCAGTACTTC,CASSLAGGPVEQYF
TRBD2,few,TRBJ2-3,TRBV14,TGTGCCAGCAGCCAAGTCATTTCAGGGAGGGGTACGCAGTATTTT,CASSQVISGRGTQYF
TRBD2,NA,TRBJ2-5,TRBV10-2,TGCGCCAGCAGTGGGTTAATAGCGGGGACGTACCAAGAGACCCAGTACTTC,CASSGLIAGTYQETQYF
TRBD1,few,TRBJ2-5,TRBV9,TGTGCCAGCAGCCCCCGGGACAGGGGAGAGACCCAGTACTTC,CASSPRDRGETQYF
NA,NA,TRBJ1-1,TRBV6-6,TGTGCCAGCAGTTACTCGGAGCAGAACACTGAAGCTTTCTTT,CASSYSEQNTEAFF
NA,NA,TRBJ1-3,TRBV15,TGTGCCACCAGCAGAACCACCACAGGGACTGGAAACACCATATATTTT,CATSRTTTGTGNTIYF
NA,NA,TRBJ1-1,TRBV11-2,TGTGCCAGCAGCCGGAACAGGGACGAAGCTTTCTTT,CASSRNRDEAFF
TRBD1,NA,TRBJ2-3,TRBV6-5,TGTGCCAGCAGGAACAGGGGTACAGATACGCAGTATTTT,CASRNRGTDTQYF
NA,NA,TRBJ1-1,TRBV6-5,TGTGCCAGCAGTTACTCGGCAGGGGTGAACACTGAAGCTTTCTTT,CASSYSAGVNTEAFF
TRBD2,NA,TRBJ2-7,TRBV27,TGTGCCAGCAGTTTCCGGGAGGGCCACGAGCAGTACTTC,CASSFREGHEQYF
NA,NA,TRBJ2-5,TRBV28,TGTGCCAGCAGTTTGAGAGAGACCCAGTACTTC,CASSLRETQYF
NA,NA,TRBJ2-7,TRBV19,TGTGCCAGTAGGCTACGCCGGGACACCTACGAGCAGTACTTC,CASRLRRDTYEQYF
NA,NA,TRBJ1-4,TRBV7-2,TGTGCCAGCAGCGAAAGTCCGGGACTCGAACTGTTTTTT,CASSESPGLELFF
NA,NA,TRBJ2-3,TRBV5-5,TGTGCCAGCAGCGGCCGGGACACCCTAAAGGGAGATACGCAGTATTTT,CASSGRDTLKGDTQYF